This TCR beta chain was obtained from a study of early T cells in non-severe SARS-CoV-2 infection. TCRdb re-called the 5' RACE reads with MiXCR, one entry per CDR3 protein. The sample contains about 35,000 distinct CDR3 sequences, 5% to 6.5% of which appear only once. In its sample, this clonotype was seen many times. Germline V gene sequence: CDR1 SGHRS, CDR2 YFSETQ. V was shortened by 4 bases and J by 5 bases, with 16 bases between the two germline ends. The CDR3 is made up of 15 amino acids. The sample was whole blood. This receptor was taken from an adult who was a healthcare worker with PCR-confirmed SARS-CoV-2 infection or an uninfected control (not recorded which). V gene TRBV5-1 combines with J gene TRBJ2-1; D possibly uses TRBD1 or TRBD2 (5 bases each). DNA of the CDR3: TGCGCCAGCAGCGTCGGGACCCTCCTTCACAATGAGCAGTTCTTC. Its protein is CASSVGTLLHNEQFF.